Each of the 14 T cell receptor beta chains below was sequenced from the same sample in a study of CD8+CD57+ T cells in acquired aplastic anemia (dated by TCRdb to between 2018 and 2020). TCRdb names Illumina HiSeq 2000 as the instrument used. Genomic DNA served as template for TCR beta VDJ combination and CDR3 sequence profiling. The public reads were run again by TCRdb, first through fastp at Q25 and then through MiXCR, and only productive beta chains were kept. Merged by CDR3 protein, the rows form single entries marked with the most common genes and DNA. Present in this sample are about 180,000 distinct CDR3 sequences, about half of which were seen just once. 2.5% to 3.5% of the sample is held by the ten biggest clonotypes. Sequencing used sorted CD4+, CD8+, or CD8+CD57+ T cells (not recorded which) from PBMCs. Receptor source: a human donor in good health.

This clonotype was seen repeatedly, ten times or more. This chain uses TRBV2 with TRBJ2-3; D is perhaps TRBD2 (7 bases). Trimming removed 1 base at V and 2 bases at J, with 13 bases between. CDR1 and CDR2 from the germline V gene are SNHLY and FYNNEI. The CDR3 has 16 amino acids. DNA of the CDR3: TGTGCCAGCAGTGAAGGGGGGCTAGCGGTCACAGATACGCAGTATTTT. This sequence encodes CASSEGGLAVTDTQYF.

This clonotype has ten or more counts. CDR3 residues: CASSPGQVGETQYF. As DNA, the CDR3 is TGCGCCAGCAGTCCTGGACAGGTGGGAGAGACCCAGTACTTC. The chain carries TRBV5-1 and TRBJ2-5; TRBD1 agrees at 7 bases. CDR1 SGHRS and CDR2 YFSETQ come from the germline V gene. The CDR3 loop spans 14 amino acids. Trimming removed 5 bases from V and 4 bases from J; junction bases left unmatched: 8.

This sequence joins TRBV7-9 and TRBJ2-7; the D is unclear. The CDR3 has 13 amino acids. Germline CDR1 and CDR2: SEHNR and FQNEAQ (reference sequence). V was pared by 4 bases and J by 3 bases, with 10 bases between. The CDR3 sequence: CASSSSAGYEQYF. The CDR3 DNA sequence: TGTGCCAGCAGCTCTTCCGCCGGCTACGAGCAGTACTTC.

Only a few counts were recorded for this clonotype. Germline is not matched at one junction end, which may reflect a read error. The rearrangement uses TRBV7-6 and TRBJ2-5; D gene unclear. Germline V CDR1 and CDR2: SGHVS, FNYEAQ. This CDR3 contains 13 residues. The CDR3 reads CVSSFGRQETQYF. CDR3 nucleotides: TGTGTCAGCAGCTTTGGCAGACAAGAGACCCAGTACTTC.

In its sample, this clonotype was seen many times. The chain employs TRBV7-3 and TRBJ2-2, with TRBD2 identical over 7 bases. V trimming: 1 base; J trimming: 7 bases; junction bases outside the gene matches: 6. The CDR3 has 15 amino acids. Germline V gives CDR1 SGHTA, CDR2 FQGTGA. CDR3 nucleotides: TGTGCCAGCAGCTTAAACTCACTAGCGCTCGGGGAGCTGTTTTTT. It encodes CASSLNSLALGELFF.

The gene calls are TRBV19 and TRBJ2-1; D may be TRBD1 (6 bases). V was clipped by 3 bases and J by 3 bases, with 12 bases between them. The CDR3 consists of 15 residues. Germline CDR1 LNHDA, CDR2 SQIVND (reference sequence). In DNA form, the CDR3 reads TGTGCCAGTAGTATTGGGGCAGGGGACTACAATGAGCAGTTCTTC. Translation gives CASSIGAGDYNEQFF.

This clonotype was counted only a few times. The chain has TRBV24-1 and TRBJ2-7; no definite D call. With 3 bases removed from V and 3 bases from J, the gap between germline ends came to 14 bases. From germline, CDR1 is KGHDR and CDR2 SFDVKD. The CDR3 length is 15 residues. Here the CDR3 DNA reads TGTGCCACCAGTGATGCCCTCGTCAGTGTCTACGAGCAGTACTTC. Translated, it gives CATSDALVSVYEQYF.

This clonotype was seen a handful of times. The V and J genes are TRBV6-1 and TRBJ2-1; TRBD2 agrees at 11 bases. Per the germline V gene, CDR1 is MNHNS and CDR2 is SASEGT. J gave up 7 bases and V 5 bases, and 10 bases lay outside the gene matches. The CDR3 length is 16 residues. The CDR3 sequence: CASSTHSGRASNEQFF. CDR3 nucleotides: TGTGCCAGCAGTACCCATAGCGGGAGGGCCTCAAATGAGCAGTTCTTC.

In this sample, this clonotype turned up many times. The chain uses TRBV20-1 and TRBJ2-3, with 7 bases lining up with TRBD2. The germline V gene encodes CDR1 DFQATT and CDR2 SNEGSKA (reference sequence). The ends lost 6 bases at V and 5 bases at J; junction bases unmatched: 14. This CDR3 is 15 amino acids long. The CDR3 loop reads CSAVPGLYGGDTQYF. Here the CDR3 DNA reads TGCAGTGCGGTACCGGGACTATATGGAGGAGATACGCAGTATTTT.

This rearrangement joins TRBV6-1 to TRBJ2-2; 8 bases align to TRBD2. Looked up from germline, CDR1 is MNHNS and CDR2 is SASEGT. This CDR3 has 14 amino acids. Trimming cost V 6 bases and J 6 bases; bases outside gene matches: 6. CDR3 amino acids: CASRAGGGPGELFF. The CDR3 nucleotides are TGTGCCAGCAGGGCGGGAGGAGGGCCCGGGGAGCTGTTTTTT.

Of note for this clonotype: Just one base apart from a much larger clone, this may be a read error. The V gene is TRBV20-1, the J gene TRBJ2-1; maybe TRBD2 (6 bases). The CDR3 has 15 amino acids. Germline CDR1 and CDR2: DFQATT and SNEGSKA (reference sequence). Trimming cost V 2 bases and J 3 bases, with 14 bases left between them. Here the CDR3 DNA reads TGCAGTGCTAGAACGTTGATTAGCGGCTACAATGAGCAGTTCTTC. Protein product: CSARTLISGYNEQFF.

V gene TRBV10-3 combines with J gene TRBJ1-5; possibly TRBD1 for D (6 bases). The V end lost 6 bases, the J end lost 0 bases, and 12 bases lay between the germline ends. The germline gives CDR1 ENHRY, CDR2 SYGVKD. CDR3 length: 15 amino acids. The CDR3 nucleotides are TGTGCCATCAGGCCCGTACAGGGTAGCAATCAGCCCCAGCATTTT. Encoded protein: CAIRPVQGSNQPQHF.

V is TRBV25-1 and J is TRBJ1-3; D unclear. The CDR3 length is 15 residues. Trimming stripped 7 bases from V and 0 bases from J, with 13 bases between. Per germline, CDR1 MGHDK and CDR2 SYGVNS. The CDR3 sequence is CASTHGKNSGNTIYF. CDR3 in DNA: TGTGCCAGCACGCATGGTAAGAACTCTGGAAACACCATATATTTT. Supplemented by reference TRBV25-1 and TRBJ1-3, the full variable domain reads EADIYQTPRYLVIGTGKKITLECSQTMGHDKMYWYQQDPGMELHLIHYSYGVNSTEKGDLSSESTVSRIRTEHFPLTLESARPSHTSQYLCASTHGKNSGNTIYFGEGSWLTVV.

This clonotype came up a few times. DNA for the CDR3: TGTGCCAGCAGTGGACACGACGAGCAGTACTTC. This gives the protein CASSGHDEQYF. The chain uses TRBV2 and TRBJ2-7; D unclear. The CDR3 covers 11 residues. Deletions cut 4 bases from V and 5 bases from J, with 6 bases between. Germline V lookup: CDR1 SNHLY, CDR2 FYNNEI. Together with reference TRBV2 and TRBJ2-7, the CDR3 gives the full variable domain: EPEVTQTPSHQVTQMGQEVILRCVPISNHLYFYWYRQILGQKVEFLVSFYNNEISEKSEIFDDQFSVERPDGSNFTLKIRSTKLEDSAMYFCASSGHDEQYFGPGTRLTVT.